Below, 21 T cell receptor beta chains from the same sample are listed, as sequenced in a study of blood T cell repertoires in COVID-19. Data came from immunoSEQ multiplex PCR; TCRdb stores just in-frame clones and leaves some out. The table shows about 53,000 clones, with roughly 89% occurring only once. The sequenced material came from peripheral blood. The origin of the receptors is a man in his sixties with active COVID-19.

The V gene is TRBV7-6, the J gene TRBJ2-3; TRBD2 agrees at 8 bases. Germline CDR1 SGHVS, CDR2 FNYEAQ. CDR3 size: 17 residues. Trimming at V came to 1 base and at J to 0 bases, leaving 6 bases not matched to a gene. DNA of the CDR3: TGTGCCAGCAGCTTAGGGTTTGCGGGAGGAAGCACAGATACGCAGTATTTT. It encodes CASSLGFAGGSTDTQYF.

The V call is TRBV7-9, the J call TRBJ2-5, with TRBD2 matching over 10 bases. This CDR3 region has 17 residues. Per the germline V gene, CDR1 is SEHNR and CDR2 is FQNEAQ (reference sequence). Trimming removed 4 bases from V and 6 bases from J; junction bases left unmatched: 14. The CDR3 is CASSSTGAGGPMKTQYF. The CDR3 region has the DNA TGTGCCAGCAGCTCGACGGGAGCGGGAGGGCCGATGAAGACCCAGTACTTC.

The rearrangement uses TRBV7-3 and TRBJ2-2; TRBD1 is a possible D gene (6 bases). Trimming shortened V by 6 bases and J by 2 bases, and 10 bases separated the two germline ends. Germline loops: CDR1 SGHTA, CDR2 FQGTGA. This CDR3 comprises 14 residues. CDR3 bases: TGTGCCAGCAGAACAGGGACCAACACCGGGGAGCTGTTTTTT. Protein: CASRTGTNTGELFF.

The chain couples TRBV6-6 to TRBJ2-2, with 7 bases identical to TRBD1. J lost 1 base, V lost 6 bases, and 8 bases had no gene match. The CDR3 has 16 amino acids. The germline CDR1 and CDR2 sequences are MNHNY and SVGAGI (reference sequence). The CDR3 here is CASRLLAGGNTGELFF. The CDR3 nucleotides are TGTGCCAGCAGATTACTGGCAGGGGGGAACACCGGGGAGCTGTTTTTT.

The chain joins TRBV7-2 to TRBJ1-6; unclear D gene. The germline CDR1 and CDR2 sequences are SGHTA and FQGNSA. Trimming shortened V by 2 bases and J by 10 bases, and 9 bases separated the two germline ends. The CDR3 sequence is 13 residues long. CDR3 in amino acids: CASSLNAESPLHF. CDR3 coding DNA: TGTGCCAGCAGCTTAAACGCGGAGTCACCCCTCCACTTT.

The chain combines TRBV9 with TRBJ2-1, with 7 bases aligning to TRBD2. The germline gives CDR1 SGDLS, CDR2 YYNGEE. The CDR3 consists of 15 residues. J gave up 14 bases and V 4 bases, and 18 bases lay outside the gene matches. The DNA of the CDR3 is TGTGCCAGCAGCCTTGGGGGAGGGTCTCAGGATCAGGAGTTCTTC. Encoded protein: CASSLGGGSQDQEFF.

This chain uses TRBV19 with TRBJ1-2; tentative D call: TRBD1 (6 bases). V lost 7 bases to trimming and J lost 8 bases, with 20 bases between them. The CDR3 contains 14 residues. Germline assignment: CDR1 LNHDA and CDR2 SQIVND (reference sequence). The CDR3, as DNA: TGTGCCAGTACGAGTGGTCAGGGGAGTGGCGGCTACACCTTC. Residues: CASTSGQGSGGYTF.

V and J are TRBV4-1 and TRBJ2-3, with a weak D call TRBD2 (6 bases). The CDR3 contains 13 residues. Trimming shortened V by 0 bases and J by 10 bases, and 11 bases separated the two germline ends. Germline values: CDR1 MGHRA, CDR2 YSYEKL. The chain's CDR3 is CASSQDPLAPQYF. The CDR3 nucleotides are TGCGCCAGCAGCCAAGATCCACTAGCCCCGCAGTATTTT.

The V call is TRBV2, the J call TRBJ2-7, with 9 bases identical to TRBD2. The CDR3 length is 18 residues. The V gene's germline CDR1 is SNHLY and CDR2 FYNNEI. After removal of 4 bases from V and 6 bases from J, the junction contained 19 bases not matched to a gene. CDR3 DNA sequence: TGTGCCAGCAGTGTTCGGAAGCCTGTGGCGGGAGGGCCCTTCGAGCAGTACTTC. Its translation: CASSVRKPVAGGPFEQYF.

This chain uses TRBV15 with TRBJ1-2; D not certain. Germline V gives CDR1 LNHNV, CDR2 YYDKDF (reference sequence). Trimming pared 0 bases from V and 7 bases from J, leaving 9 bases between. The CDR3 spans 13 residues. As DNA, the CDR3 is TGTGCCACCAGCAGAGATCGCCCCAGTGGCTACACCTTC. It yields the protein CATSRDRPSGYTF.

V usage is TRBV6-5 and J usage is TRBJ2-3; 7 bases align to TRBD2. The V gene end was trimmed by 7 bases and the J gene end by 6 bases; junction bases not matched to a gene: 7. In germline, CDR1 is MNHEY, CDR2 SVGAGI. The CDR3 is made up of 13 amino acids. CDR3 nucleotide sequence: TGTGCCAGCAAACGGGAGGTGGGGGATACGCAGTATTTT. It encodes CASKREVGDTQYF.

CDR3 sequence reads: CASGRAGVQTGELFF. In DNA form, the CDR3 reads TGTGCCAGCGGGCGTGCGGGAGTTCAAACCGGGGAGCTGTTTTTT. The rearrangement joins TRBV11-2 to TRBJ2-2, with TRBD2 identical over 7 bases. The CDR3 runs 15 residues. V was clipped by 8 bases and J by 5 bases; unmatched bases: 11. The germline V gene has CDR1 SGHAT and CDR2 FQNNGV.

The chain has TRBV19 and TRBJ2-7, with a tentative D call TRBD2 (5 bases). The CDR3 loop spans 14 amino acids. Deletions cut 4 bases from V and 4 bases from J, with 14 bases between. Germline V CDR1 and CDR2: LNHDA, SQIVND (reference sequence). The CDR3 nucleotides are TGTGCCAGTAGTAAAAGCGGAGTCGATTACGAGCAGTACTTC. Translating it yields CASSKSGVDYEQYF.

The genes are TRBV19 and TRBJ2-1; TRBD2 aligns across 8 bases. The germline V gene encodes CDR1 LNHDA and CDR2 SQIVND (reference sequence). The CDR3 spans 14 residues. V lost 5 bases to trimming and J lost 12 bases; unmatched junction nucleotides: 12. CDR3 region: CASSAGGTRGWQFF. In DNA, the CDR3 is TGTGCCAGTAGTGCCGGGGGGACTAGAGGATGGCAGTTCTTC.

This chain connects TRBV4-3 to TRBJ2-1; 9 positions match TRBD2. Per germline, CDR1 LGHNA and CDR2 YSLEER. After removal of 4 bases from V and 6 bases from J, the junction contained 7 bases not matched to a gene. This CDR3 region has 15 residues. The CDR3 sequence is CASSRSGSPSNEQFF. The CDR3, as DNA: TGCGCCAGCAGCCGTAGCGGGAGCCCAAGCAATGAGCAGTTCTTC.

V is TRBV6-2 or TRBV6-3 and J is TRBJ2-5, with a weak D call TRBD1 (5 bases). Trimming removed 6 bases at V and 4 bases at J, with 9 bases between. CDR1 MNHEY and CDR2 SVGEGT come from the germline V gene. The CDR3 covers 12 residues. As DNA, the CDR3 is TGTGCCAGCAGCAGACAGTTAGAGACCCAGTACTTC. Translating it yields CASSRQLETQYF.

The V and J genes are TRBV18 and TRBJ2-3; 7 bases align to TRBD2. Germline assignment: CDR1 KGHSH and CDR2 LQKENI. This CDR3 has 15 amino acids. V was pared by 8 bases and J by 0 bases, with 8 bases of the junction left unmatched. This chain's CDR3 is CASPGTTRSTDTQYF. CDR3 coding DNA: TGTGCCAGCCCCGGGACTACCAGAAGCACAGATACGCAGTATTTT.

The gene calls are TRBV10-3 and TRBJ2-1; 7 nucleotides align to TRBD2. Germline V CDR1 and CDR2: ENHRY, SYGVKD. J gave up 4 bases and V 0 bases, and 9 bases lay outside the gene matches. The CDR3 runs to 17 residues. The CDR3 bases are TGTGCCATCAGTGAGTCGGCTAGCGGAACTAATTACAATGAGCAGTTCTTC. Amino acid sequence: CAISESASGTNYNEQFF.

The gene calls are TRBV5-1 and TRBJ2-5; 10 bases match TRBD2. The V gene end was trimmed by 5 bases and the J gene end by 4 bases; junction bases not matched to a gene: 11. The CDR3 sequence is 16 residues long. CDR1 and CDR2 (germline): SGHRS, YFSETQ. In DNA, the CDR3 is TGCGCCAGCAGTCCCGGGACTAGCGCCTCAAGAGAGACCCAGTACTTC. Protein: CASSPGTSASRETQYF. The full variable domain, completed using reference TRBV5-1 and TRBJ2-5, is KAGVTQTPRYLIKTRGQQVTLSCSPISGHRSVSWYQQTPGQGLQFLFEYFSETQRNKGNFPGRFSGRQFSNSRSEMNVSTLELGDSALYLCASSPGTSASRETQYFGPGTRLLVL.

This clone was observed a single time. This sample also contains other DNA sequences that code for the same CDR3. The V call is TRBV9, the J call TRBJ2-3, with 8 bases fitting TRBD2. V dropped 4 bases and J dropped 0; count of bases not matched to a gene: 4. The CDR3 totals 15 residues. Germline V gene data show CDR1 as SGDLS and CDR2 as YYNGEE. The DNA of the CDR3 is TGTGCCAGCAGCCCCCGGGGGGGAAGCACAGATACGCAGTATTTT. Translated: CASSPRGGSTDTQYF.

This chain joins TRBV15 and TRBJ1-4, with a tentative D call TRBD1 (6 bases). The CDR3 contains 13 residues. Germline V lookup: CDR1 LNHNV, CDR2 YYDKDF (reference sequence). V was pared by 5 bases and J by 5 bases, with 9 bases between. CDR3 loop: CATSAQGNEKLFF. The CDR3 DNA sequence: TGTGCCACCAGCGCCCAGGGGAATGAAAAACTGTTTTTT.